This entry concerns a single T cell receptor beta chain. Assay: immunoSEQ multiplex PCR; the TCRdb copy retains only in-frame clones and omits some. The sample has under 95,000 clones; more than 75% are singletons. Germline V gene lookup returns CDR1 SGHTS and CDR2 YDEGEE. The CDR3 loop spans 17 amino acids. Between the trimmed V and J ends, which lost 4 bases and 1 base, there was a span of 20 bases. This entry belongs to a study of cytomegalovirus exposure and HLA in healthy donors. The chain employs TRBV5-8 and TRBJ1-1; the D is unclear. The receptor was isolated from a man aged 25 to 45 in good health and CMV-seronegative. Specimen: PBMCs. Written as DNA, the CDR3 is TGTGCCAGCAGCCCTTACCCCGGACGGGGAGGGAACACTGAAGCTTTCTTT. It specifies CASSPYPGRGGNTEAFF.